The 30 T cell receptor beta chains in this list originate from one sample, sequenced in a study of response to subunit inactivated influenza vaccine. MiXCR, run by TCRdb on the RT-PCR reads, gives a single entry per CDR3 protein. The profile covers 650,000 or so distinct CDR3 sequences, with approximately 14% appearing a single time and 6% to 9.5% taken by the ten largest. The starting material was PBMCs from blood, obtained roughly 2 weeks before vaccination. The receptors stem from a man over 45 who received an inactivated influenza vaccine.

As for this clonotype: An end of the junction differs from the germline gene, which may be a read error. J is TRBJ2-2 and V is TRBV5-1; 15 positions agree with TRBD2. CDR3 length: 18 amino acids. The germline CDR1 and CDR2 sequences are SGHRS and YFSETQ. The CDR3 loop reads CASSIGLAGGPNTGELFF. Written as DNA, the CDR3 is TGTGCCAGCAGCATCGGACTAGCGGGAGGGCCAAACACCGGGGAGCTGTTTTTT.

This clonotype turned up a few times. The CDR3 DNA sequence: TGCAGTGCTAGCCACCTCGCTCGGGGGGGACACTACAATGAGCAGTTCTTC. As protein: CSASHLARGGHYNEQFF. V gene TRBV20-1 combines with J gene TRBJ2-1; 8 bases match TRBD2. The CDR3 runs 17 residues. V was pared by 3 bases and J by 3 bases, with 13 bases of the junction left unmatched. CDR1 and CDR2 from the germline V gene are DFQATT and SNEGSKA (reference sequence).

This clonotype showed up many times. The V gene is TRBV29-1, the J gene TRBJ2-5; D is possibly TRBD1 (6 bases). Trimming left V 6 bases short and J 5 bases short, with 16 bases between. Germline lookup yields CDR1 SQVTM and CDR2 ANQGSEA. This CDR3 has 13 residues. The CDR3 DNA reads TGCAGCGTGAAACAGGGCCCAAACGAGACCCAGTACTTC. It translates to CSVKQGPNETQYF.

For this clonotype: One junction end disagrees with the germline gene, perhaps due to a read error. The gene calls are TRBV4-2 and TRBJ2-3, with D possibly being TRBD1 or TRBD2 (5 bases each). The CDR3 consists of 15 residues. Germline-derived CDR1 and CDR2 are LGHNA and YNFKEQ. The CDR3 coding sequence is TGTGCCAGCAGCAAAGACGGGGCCCGGGCAGATACGCAGTATTTT. It specifies CASSKDGARADTQYF.

At least ten counts were recorded for this clonotype. The gene calls are TRBV5-1 and TRBJ1-2; no clear D. V was trimmed by 3 bases and J by 4 bases, leaving 10 bases between them. CDR3 length: 13 amino acids. Germline V CDR1 and CDR2: SGHRS, YFSETQ. The CDR3 DNA reads TGCGCCAGCAGCTACGGACGGCTCTATGGCTACACCTTC. Translated, it gives CASSYGRLYGYTF.

This clonotype was detected only a few times. This rearrangement joins TRBV10-3 to TRBJ2-2, with D unresolved. Germline V gene lookup returns CDR1 ENHRY and CDR2 SYGVKD. Trimming removed 4 bases from V and 1 base from J, with 7 bases in between. The length of the CDR3 is 14 residues. The CDR3 loop reads CAISAGVNTGELFF. The CDR3, as DNA: TGTGCCATCAGTGCTGGGGTGAACACCGGGGAGCTGTTTTTT.

There are a few counts of this clonotype. The V gene is TRBV4-2, the J gene TRBJ2-1, with D tentatively TRBD2 (5 bases). Trimming cost V 3 bases and J 9 bases, with 12 bases left between them. Germline lookup yields CDR1 LGHNA and CDR2 YNFKEQ. This CDR3 is built from 13 residues. CDR3 sequence reads: CASSHPSPGEQFF. CDR3 nucleotides: TGTGCCAGCAGCCATCCTAGCCCCGGTGAGCAGTTCTTC.

This clonotype was found many times. The CDR3 here is CASSQDRNSGNTIYF. The CDR3 DNA reads TGCGCCAGCAGCCAAGACAGAAACTCTGGAAACACCATATATTTT. This rearrangement joins TRBV4-1 to TRBJ1-3; no reliable D call. Deletions cut 0 bases from V and 0 bases from J, with 6 bases between. CDR1 and CDR2 from the germline V gene are MGHRA and YSYEKL. The CDR3 is 15 residues long.

This clonotype appeared many times. V usage is TRBV30 and J usage is TRBJ1-1; D is unresolved. This CDR3 is 12 amino acids long. Germline V CDR1 and CDR2: GTSNPN, SVGIG (reference sequence). The V end was cut by 2 bases, the J end by 4 bases, with 8 bases between. The DNA of the CDR3 is TGTGCCTGGAGTACCCCGGGCACTGAAGCTTTCTTT. Amino acid sequence: CAWSTPGTEAFF. Full variable domain (missing parts from reference TRBV30 and TRBJ1-1): SQTIHQWPATLVQPVGSPLSLECTVEGTSNPNLYWYRQAAGRGLQLLFYSVGIGQISSEVPQNLSASRPQDRQFILSSKKLLLSDSGFYLCAWSTPGTEAFFGQGTRLTVV.

J is TRBJ2-7 and V is TRBV5-1; the D gene is possibly TRBD1 (5 bases). The V gene lost 0 bases and the J gene lost 1 base, with 11 bases spanning the gap. Germline V gene sequence: CDR1 SGHRS, CDR2 YFSETQ. This CDR3 is 15 amino acids long. The chain's CDR3 is CASSLDQGRSYEQYF. The CDR3 DNA is TGCGCCAGCAGCTTGGATCAGGGAAGGTCCTACGAGCAGTACTTC.

Many counts were recorded for this clonotype. The rearrangement links TRBV5-1 to TRBJ2-2, with 10 bases fitting TRBD2. V shed 4 bases and J 7 bases; nucleotides not matched to a gene: 10. The CDR3 totals 16 residues. Germline CDR1 is SGHRS and CDR2 is YFSETQ. This CDR3 reads CASSPVAGGYGGELFF. The CDR3 DNA follows: TGCGCCAGCAGCCCTGTAGCGGGAGGATACGGCGGGGAGCTGTTTTTT.

This clonotype was counted between two and nine times. The CDR3 DNA follows: TGTGCCAGCAGCTATACACGAGGGAGGGATGAGCAGTTCTTC. Translation: CASSYTRGRDEQFF. This rearrangement joins TRBV7-2 to TRBJ2-1; TRBD2 matches at 7 bases. J lost 8 bases, V lost 4 bases, and 8 bases had no gene match. CDR1 and CDR2 (germline): SGHTA, FQGNSA. The CDR3 runs 14 residues. The whole variable domain, filled in from reference TRBV7-2 and TRBJ2-1, reads GAGVSQSPSNKVTEKGKDVELRCDPISGHTALYWYRQSLGQGLEFLIYFQGNSAPDKSGLPSDRFSAERTGGSVSTLTIQRTQQEDSAVYLCASSYTRGRDEQFFGPGTRLTVL.

The table lists this clonotype with a few counts. The chain couples TRBV19 to TRBJ2-7; 9 nucleotides match TRBD2. The CDR3 covers 19 residues. Germline V gene sequence: CDR1 LNHDA, CDR2 SQIVND (reference sequence). Trimming at V came to 1 base and at J to 0 bases, leaving 13 bases not matched to a gene. The CDR3 sequence: CASSIVQSPLSGSSYEQYF. CDR3 sequence (DNA): TGTGCCAGTAGTATAGTCCAGTCTCCACTTAGCGGGAGCTCCTACGAGCAGTACTTC.

This sequence joins TRBV7-2 and TRBJ2-5; D is unresolved. Germline values: CDR1 SGHTA, CDR2 FQGNSA. The CDR3 is 13 amino acids. V lost 7 bases and J lost 4, with 13 bases in between. The CDR3 reads CASKRAITETQYF. The CDR3 DNA sequence: TGTGCCAGCAAGAGAGCAATAACAGAGACCCAGTACTTC.

This clonotype was seen only a few times. The chain recombines TRBV7-9 with TRBJ2-1; no clear D. Germline V CDR1 and CDR2: SEHNR, FQNEAQ (reference sequence). Trimming cost V 1 base and J 10 bases, with 11 bases left between them. The CDR3 length is 13 residues. The CDR3 protein is CASSLDLSREQFF. The CDR3, as DNA: TGTGCCAGCAGCTTAGACCTTTCGAGAGAGCAGTTCTTC.

This chain joins TRBV12-3 or TRBV12-4 and TRBJ1-1; D is perhaps TRBD1 (5 bases). This CDR3 has 15 amino acids. The V and J ends lost 5 bases and 4 bases respectively, with 17 bases between them. CDR3 region: CASSPPGLGGTEAFF. The DNA of the CDR3 is TGTGCCAGCAGTCCTCCGGGACTCGGTGGCACTGAAGCTTTCTTT.

The CDR3 nucleotides read TGTGCCAGCGCGGGTCTGACTAGCACCTACAATGAGCAGTTCTTC. Its protein product is CASAGLTSTYNEQFF. This rearrangement joins TRBV2 to TRBJ2-1; 7 nucleotides align to TRBD2. The CDR3 has 15 amino acids. Per germline, CDR1 SNHLY and CDR2 FYNNEI. Losses at the gene ends were 8 bases for V and 2 bases for J; bases not matched to a gene: 9.

This chain links TRBV30 with TRBJ2-7, with D possibly matching TRBD1 (8 bases). This CDR3 is 13 amino acids long. CDR1 is GTSNPN, CDR2 SVGIG, per germline (reference sequence). Trimming took 5 bases from V and 7 from J, leaving 18 bases between them. CDR3 bases: TGTGCCTGGGGACTAGGACAGGGAGGTGAGCAGTACTTC. This translates into CAWGLGQGGEQYF. Using reference TRBV30 and TRBJ2-7 for the parts outside the CDR3, the full variable domain is SQTIHQWPATLVQPVGSPLSLECTVEGTSNPNLYWYRQAAGRGLQLLFYSVGIGQISSEVPQNLSASRPQDRQFILSSKKLLLSDSGFYLCAWGLGQGGEQYFGPGTRLTVT.

The rearrangement links TRBV2 to TRBJ2-3; D might be TRBD2 (6 bases). Trimming took 3 bases from V and 1 from J, leaving 11 bases between them. The CDR3 is 15 amino acids. The germline V gene encodes CDR1 SNHLY and CDR2 FYNNEI. The CDR3 reads CASSDWGVGTDTQYF. In nucleotides, the CDR3 is TGTGCCAGCAGTGATTGGGGGGTAGGCACAGATACGCAGTATTTT.

This clonotype was counted between two and nine times. CDR3 region: CASSSVVEQYF. CDR3 bases: TGTGCCAGCAGTTCGGTGGTAGAGCAGTACTTC. This chain connects TRBV12-3 or TRBV12-4 to TRBJ2-7; D not certain. V was shortened by 4 bases and J by 7 bases, with 8 bases between the two germline ends. The CDR3 is made up of 11 amino acids.

The rearrangement joins TRBV5-5 to TRBJ2-3; 9 positions match TRBD2. CDR1 is SGHKS, CDR2 YYEKEE, per germline (reference sequence). The length of the CDR3 is 16 residues. With V trimmed by 1 base and J by 5 bases, 8 bases remained unmatched. The CDR3 loop reads CASSLPASGALDTQYF. Written as DNA, the CDR3 is TGTGCCAGCAGCTTGCCTGCTAGCGGGGCGCTAGATACGCAGTATTTT. Full variable domain (rest looked up from reference TRBV5-5 and TRBJ2-3): DAGVTQSPTHLIKTRGQQVTLRCSPISGHKSVSWYQQVLGQGPQFIFQYYEKEERGRGNFPDRFSARQFPNYSSELNVNALLLGDSALYLCASSLPASGALDTQYFGPGTRLTVL.

In its sample, this clonotype was seen a few times. The chain couples TRBV5-1 to TRBJ2-1; 10 bases align to TRBD2. Trimming at V came to 2 bases and at J to 9 bases, leaving 8 bases not matched to a gene. Per the germline V gene, CDR1 is SGHRS and CDR2 is YFSETQ. The CDR3 loop spans 15 amino acids. CDR3 DNA: TGCGCCAGCAGCTTACGGTCAGCGGGAGGGCGTGAGCAGTTCTTC. Translation gives CASSLRSAGGREQFF.

This clonotype was observed a few times. The J gene is TRBJ2-3, the V gene TRBV20-1, with unresolved D. Germline CDR1 DFQATT, CDR2 SNEGSKA (reference sequence). This CDR3 comprises 12 residues. V was pared by 6 bases and J by 2 bases, with 9 bases between. CDR3 DNA: TGCAGTGCCCTTGTGTACACAGATACGCAGTATTTT. Translation gives CSALVYTDTQYF.

The chain carries TRBV27 and TRBJ2-7, with D perhaps given as TRBD1 or TRBD2 (5 bases each). Deletions cut 6 bases from V and 0 bases from J, with 21 bases between. The CDR3 length is 17 residues. Germline-derived CDR1 and CDR2 are MNHEY and SMNVEV (reference sequence). The CDR3: CASRKKNRDRSSYEQYF. In DNA, the CDR3 is TGTGCCAGCAGAAAAAAAAACCGGGACCGAAGCTCCTACGAGCAGTACTTC.

This clonotype was detected a few times. This chain connects TRBV20-1 to TRBJ2-1; the D is unclear. V was cut by 3 bases and J by 0 bases, with 12 bases left in between. The length of the CDR3 is 15 residues. CDR1 and CDR2 from the germline V gene are DFQATT and SNEGSKA (reference sequence). The CDR3 loop is CSARGQLSSYNEQFF. DNA for the CDR3: TGCAGTGCTAGGGGCCAGCTAAGCTCCTACAATGAGCAGTTCTTC.

A few counts support this clonotype. V is TRBV20-1 and J is TRBJ2-7; possibly TRBD1 for D (6 bases). The V gene lost 4 bases and the J gene lost 2 bases, with 12 bases spanning the gap. The length of the CDR3 is 13 residues. The germline gives CDR1 DFQATT, CDR2 SNEGSKA (reference sequence). The CDR3 reads CSAKDSRAYEQYF. CDR3 in DNA: TGCAGTGCTAAGGACAGTAGGGCCTACGAGCAGTACTTC.

The chain has TRBV9 and TRBJ2-7; TRBD1 or TRBD2 may be the D gene (5 bases each). V was pared by 0 bases and J by 6 bases, with 13 bases between. CDR1 is SGDLS and CDR2 is YYNGEE in the germline V gene. The CDR3 runs 14 residues. DNA of the CDR3: TGTGCCAGCAGCGTAGGGGACCGCTTTGGCGAGCAGTACTTC. Residues: CASSVGDRFGEQYF.

This sequence joins TRBV3-1 and TRBJ2-1; D ambiguous. Germline loops: CDR1 LGHDT, CDR2 YNNKEL (reference sequence). The CDR3 is 16 residues long. The V gene lost 2 bases and the J gene lost 4 bases, with 15 bases spanning the gap. CDR3 in DNA: TGTGCCAGCAGCCAACCTAGTCCCCCTCGGTACAATGAGCAGTTCTTC. This gives the protein CASSQPSPPRYNEQFF.

The chain recombines TRBV6-6 with TRBJ2-7; the D gene is possibly TRBD2 (5 bases). Per germline, CDR1 MNHNY and CDR2 SVGAGI (reference sequence). The CDR3 totals 13 residues. The V end was cut by 2 bases, the J end by 7 bases, with 12 bases between. The CDR3 sequence: CASSYRGFGEQYF. For the CDR3, the DNA is TGTGCCAGCAGTTACCGCGGGTTCGGGGAGCAGTACTTC.

Only a few counts were recorded for this clonotype. The chain uses TRBV12-3 or TRBV12-4 and TRBJ2-7, with 9 positions matching TRBD1. The CDR3 totals 15 residues. Unmatched junction bases numbered 10, after V lost 6 bases and J lost 4 bases. DNA for the CDR3: TGTGCCAGCAGCCAAACAGGGGGCTCCTTTTACGAGCAGTACTTC. Protein sequence: CASSQTGGSFYEQYF.